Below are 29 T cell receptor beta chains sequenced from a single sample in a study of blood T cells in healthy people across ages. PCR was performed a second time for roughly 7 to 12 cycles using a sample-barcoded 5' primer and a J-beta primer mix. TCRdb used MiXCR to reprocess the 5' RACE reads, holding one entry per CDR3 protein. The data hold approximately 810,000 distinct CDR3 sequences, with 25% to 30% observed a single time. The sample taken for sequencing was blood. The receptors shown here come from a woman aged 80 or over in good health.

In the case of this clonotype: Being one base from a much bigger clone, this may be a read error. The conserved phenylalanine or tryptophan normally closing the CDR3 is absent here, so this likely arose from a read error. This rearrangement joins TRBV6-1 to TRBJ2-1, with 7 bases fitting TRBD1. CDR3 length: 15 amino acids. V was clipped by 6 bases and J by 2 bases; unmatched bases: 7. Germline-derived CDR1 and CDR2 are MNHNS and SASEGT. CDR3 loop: CASRPTGSTYNEQFC. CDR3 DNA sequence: TGTGCCAGCAGGCCGACAGGGTCTACCTACAATGAGCAGTTCTGC.

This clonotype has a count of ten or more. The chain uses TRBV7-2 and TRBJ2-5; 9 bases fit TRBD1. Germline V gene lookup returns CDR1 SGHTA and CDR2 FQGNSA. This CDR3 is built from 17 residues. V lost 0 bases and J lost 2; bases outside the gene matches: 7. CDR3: CASSLAGQGDSQETQYF. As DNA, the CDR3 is TGTGCCAGCAGCTTAGCGGGACAGGGAGATTCACAAGAGACCCAGTACTTC.

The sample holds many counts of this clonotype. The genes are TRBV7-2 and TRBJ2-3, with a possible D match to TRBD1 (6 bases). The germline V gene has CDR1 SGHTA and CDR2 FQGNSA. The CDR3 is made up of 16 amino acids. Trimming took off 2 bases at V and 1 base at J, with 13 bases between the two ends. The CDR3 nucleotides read TGTGCCAGCAGCTTACGTGGGACATGGGGCACAGATACGCAGTATTTT. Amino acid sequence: CASSLRGTWGTDTQYF.

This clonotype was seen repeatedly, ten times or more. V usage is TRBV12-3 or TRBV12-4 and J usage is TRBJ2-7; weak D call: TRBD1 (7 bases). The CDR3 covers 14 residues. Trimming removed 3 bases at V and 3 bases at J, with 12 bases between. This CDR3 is CASSFQGGVYEQYF. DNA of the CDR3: TGTGCCAGCAGTTTCCAGGGGGGCGTCTACGAGCAGTACTTC.

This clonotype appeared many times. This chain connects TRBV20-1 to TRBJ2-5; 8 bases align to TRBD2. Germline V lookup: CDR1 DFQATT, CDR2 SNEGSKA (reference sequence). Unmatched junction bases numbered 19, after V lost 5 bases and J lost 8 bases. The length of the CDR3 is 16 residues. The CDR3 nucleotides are TGCAGTGCTCCTCACTACGTTACTAGCAGCGGGGGAACCCAGTACTTC. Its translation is CSAPHYVTSSGGTQYF.

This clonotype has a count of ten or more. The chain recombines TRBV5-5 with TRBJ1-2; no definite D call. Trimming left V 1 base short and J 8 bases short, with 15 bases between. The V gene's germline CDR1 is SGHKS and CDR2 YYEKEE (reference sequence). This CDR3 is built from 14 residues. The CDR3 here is CASSLMWQDGGYTF. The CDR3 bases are TGTGCCAGCAGCTTGATGTGGCAGGATGGAGGCTACACCTTC. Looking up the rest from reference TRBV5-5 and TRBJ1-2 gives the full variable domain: DAGVTQSPTHLIKTRGQQVTLRCSPISGHKSVSWYQQVLGQGPQFIFQYYEKEERGRGNFPDRFSARQFPNYSSELNVNALLLGDSALYLCASSLMWQDGGYTFGSGTRLTVV.

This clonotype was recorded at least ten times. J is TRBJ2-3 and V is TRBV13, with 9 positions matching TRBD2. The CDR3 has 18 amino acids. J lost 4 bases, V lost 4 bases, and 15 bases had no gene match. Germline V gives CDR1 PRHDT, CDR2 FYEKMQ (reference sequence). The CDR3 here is CASSSLRLARGGPDTQYF. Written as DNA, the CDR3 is TGTGCCAGCAGCTCGCTACGTCTCGCGCGGGGGGGTCCAGATACGCAGTATTTT. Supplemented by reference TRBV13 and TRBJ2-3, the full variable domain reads AAGVIQSPRHLIKEKRETATLKCYPIPRHDTVYWYQQGPGQDPQFLISFYEKMQSDKGSIPDRFSAQQFSDYHSELNMSSLELGDSALYFCASSSLRLARGGPDTQYFGPGTRLTVL.

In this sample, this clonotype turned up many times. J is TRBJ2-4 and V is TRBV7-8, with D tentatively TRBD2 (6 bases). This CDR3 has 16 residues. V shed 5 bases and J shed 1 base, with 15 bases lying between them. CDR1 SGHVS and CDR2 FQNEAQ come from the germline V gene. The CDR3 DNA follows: TGTGCCAGCAGCCCGGACTTAGCGGTTGCCAAAAACATTCAGTACTTC. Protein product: CASSPDLAVAKNIQYF.

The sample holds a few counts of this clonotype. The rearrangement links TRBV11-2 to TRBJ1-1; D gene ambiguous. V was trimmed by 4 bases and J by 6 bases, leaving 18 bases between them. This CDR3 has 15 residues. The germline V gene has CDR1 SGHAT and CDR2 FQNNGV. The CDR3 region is CASSSSGSRASEAFF. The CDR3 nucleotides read TGTGCCAGCAGCTCCTCGGGATCCCGGGCTTCTGAAGCTTTCTTT.

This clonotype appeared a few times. The CDR3 loop is CASSYSITGPKGAFF. The CDR3 coding sequence is TGTGCCAGCAGTTACTCGATCACAGGGCCCAAAGGAGCTTTCTTT. The V call is TRBV6-2 or TRBV6-3, the J call TRBJ1-1, with D tentatively TRBD1 (6 bases). V shed 0 bases and J shed 10 bases, with 18 bases lying between them. This CDR3 has 15 residues. CDR1 MNHEY and CDR2 SVGEGT come from the germline V gene.

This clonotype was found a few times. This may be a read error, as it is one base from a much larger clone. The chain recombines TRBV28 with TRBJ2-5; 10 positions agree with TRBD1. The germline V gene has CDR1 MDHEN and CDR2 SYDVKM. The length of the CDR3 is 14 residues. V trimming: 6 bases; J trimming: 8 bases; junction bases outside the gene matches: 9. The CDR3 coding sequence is TGTGCCAGCAGAAGACAGGGGGCGGGAAAAACCCAGTACTTC. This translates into CASRRQGAGKTQYF. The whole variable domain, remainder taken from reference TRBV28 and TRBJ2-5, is DVKVTQSSRYLVKRTGEKVFLECVQDMDHENMFWYRQDPGLGLRLIYFSYDVKMKEKGDIPEGYSVSREKKERFSLILESASTNQTSMYLCASRRQGAGKTQYFGPGTRLLVL.

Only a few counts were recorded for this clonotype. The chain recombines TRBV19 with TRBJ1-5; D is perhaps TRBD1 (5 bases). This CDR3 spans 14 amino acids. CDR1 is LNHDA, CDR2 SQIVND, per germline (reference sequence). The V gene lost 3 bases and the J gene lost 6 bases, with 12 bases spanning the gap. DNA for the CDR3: TGTGCCAGTAGTATGTCTGGGGGTTCTCAGCCCCAGCATTTT. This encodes CASSMSGGSQPQHF.

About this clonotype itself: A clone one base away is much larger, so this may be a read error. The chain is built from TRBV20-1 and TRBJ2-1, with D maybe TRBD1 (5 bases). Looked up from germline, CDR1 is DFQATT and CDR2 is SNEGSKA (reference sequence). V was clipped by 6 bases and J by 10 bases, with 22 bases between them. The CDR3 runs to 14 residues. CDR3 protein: CSAKFQGRFGEQFF. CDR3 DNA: TGCAGTGCCAAGTTTCAGGGCCGGTTCGGGGAGCAGTTCTTC.

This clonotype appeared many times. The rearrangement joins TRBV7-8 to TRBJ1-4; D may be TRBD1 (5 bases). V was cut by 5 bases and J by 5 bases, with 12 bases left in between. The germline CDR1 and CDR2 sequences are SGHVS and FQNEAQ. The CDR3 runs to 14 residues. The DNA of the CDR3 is TGTGCCAGCAGCCCCGGGGACTTCAATGAAAAACTGTTTTTT. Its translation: CASSPGDFNEKLFF.

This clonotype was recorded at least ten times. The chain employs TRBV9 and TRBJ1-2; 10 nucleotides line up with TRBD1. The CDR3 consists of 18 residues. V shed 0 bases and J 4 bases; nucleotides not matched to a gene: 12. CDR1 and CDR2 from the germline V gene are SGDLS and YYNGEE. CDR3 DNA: TGTGCCAGCAGCGTAGAGCCGTCGGGACAGGGGATTGGCTATGGCTACACCTTC. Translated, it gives CASSVEPSGQGIGYGYTF.

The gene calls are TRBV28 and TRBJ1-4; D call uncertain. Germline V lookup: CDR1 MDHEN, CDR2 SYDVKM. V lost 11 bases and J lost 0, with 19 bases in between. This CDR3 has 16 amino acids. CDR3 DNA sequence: TGTGCCTCCAGTTTAGGGTTGAATGCAACTAATGAAAAACTGTTTTTT. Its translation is CASSLGLNATNEKLFF. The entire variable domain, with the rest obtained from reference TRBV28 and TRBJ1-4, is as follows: DVKVTQSSRYLVKRTGEKVFLECVQDMDHENMFWYRQDPGLGLRLIYFSYDVKMKEKGDIPEGYSVSREKKERFSLILESASTNQTSMYLCASSLGLNATNEKLFFGSGTQLSVL.

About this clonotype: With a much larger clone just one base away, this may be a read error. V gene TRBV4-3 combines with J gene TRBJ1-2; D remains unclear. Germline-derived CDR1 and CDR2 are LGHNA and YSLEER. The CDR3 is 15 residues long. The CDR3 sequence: CASGQEVGSYYGYTF. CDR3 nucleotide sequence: TGCGCCAGCGGCCAAGAAGTGGGCAGTTACTATGGCTACACCTTC.

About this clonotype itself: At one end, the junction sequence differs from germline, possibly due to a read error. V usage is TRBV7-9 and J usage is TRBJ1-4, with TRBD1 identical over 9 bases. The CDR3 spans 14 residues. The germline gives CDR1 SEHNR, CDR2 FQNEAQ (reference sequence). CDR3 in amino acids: CASSPGTGWGKRFF. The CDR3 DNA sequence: TGTGCCAGCAGCCCCGGGACAGGGTGGGGAAAACGGTTTTTT.

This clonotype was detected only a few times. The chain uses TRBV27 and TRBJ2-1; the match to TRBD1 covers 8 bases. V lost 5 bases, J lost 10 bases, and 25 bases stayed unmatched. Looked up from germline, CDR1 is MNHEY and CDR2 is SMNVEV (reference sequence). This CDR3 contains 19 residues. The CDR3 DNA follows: TGTGCCAGCAGTCCGAAGAACATTTTAAGGGGACAGGAACCCCTGGAGCAGTTCTTC. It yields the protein CASSPKNILRGQEPLEQFF.

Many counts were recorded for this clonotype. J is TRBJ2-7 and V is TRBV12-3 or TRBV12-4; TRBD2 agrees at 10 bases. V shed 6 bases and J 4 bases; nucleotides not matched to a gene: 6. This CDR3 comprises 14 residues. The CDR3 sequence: CASSPLAGVYEQYF. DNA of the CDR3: TGTGCCAGCAGCCCTCTAGCGGGGGTGTACGAGCAGTACTTC.

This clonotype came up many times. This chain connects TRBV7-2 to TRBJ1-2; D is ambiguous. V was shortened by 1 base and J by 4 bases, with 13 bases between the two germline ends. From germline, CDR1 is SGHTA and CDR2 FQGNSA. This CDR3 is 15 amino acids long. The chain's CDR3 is CASSLDGGLIYGYTF. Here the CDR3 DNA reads TGTGCCAGCAGCTTAGATGGTGGTCTAATCTATGGCTACACCTTC.

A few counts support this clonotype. Here the CDR3 DNA reads TGTGCCAGCAGTTACTCGTCAGGGCGAAGCTCCTACGAGCAGTACTTC. This codes for CASSYSSGRSSYEQYF. The chain links TRBV6-2 or TRBV6-3 to TRBJ2-7, with D perhaps TRBD1 (5 bases). The V end lost 0 bases, the J end lost 0 bases, and 12 bases lay between the germline ends. The CDR3 consists of 16 residues. The germline gives CDR1 MNHEY, CDR2 SVGEGT.

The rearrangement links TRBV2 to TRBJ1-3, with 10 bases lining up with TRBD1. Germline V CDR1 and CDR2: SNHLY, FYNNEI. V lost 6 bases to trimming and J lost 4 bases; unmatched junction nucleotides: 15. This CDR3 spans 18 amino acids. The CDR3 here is CASRPPVGDRGSGNTIYF. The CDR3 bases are TGTGCCAGCAGACCTCCAGTCGGGGACAGGGGATCGGGAAACACCATATATTTT.

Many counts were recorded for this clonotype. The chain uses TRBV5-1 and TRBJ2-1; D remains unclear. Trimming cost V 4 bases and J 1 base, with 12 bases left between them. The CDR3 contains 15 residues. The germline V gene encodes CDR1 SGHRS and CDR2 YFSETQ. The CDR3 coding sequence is TGCGCCAGCAGCCCCCGGGCCTTTTCCTACAATGAGCAGTTCTTC. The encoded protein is CASSPRAFSYNEQFF.

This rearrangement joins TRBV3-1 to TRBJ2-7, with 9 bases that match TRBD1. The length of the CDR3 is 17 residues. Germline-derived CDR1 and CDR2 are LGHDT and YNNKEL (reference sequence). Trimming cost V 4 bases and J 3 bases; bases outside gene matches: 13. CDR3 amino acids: CASSPTWGDRAFYEQYF. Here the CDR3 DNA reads TGTGCCAGCAGCCCTACTTGGGGGGACAGGGCTTTCTACGAGCAGTACTTC.

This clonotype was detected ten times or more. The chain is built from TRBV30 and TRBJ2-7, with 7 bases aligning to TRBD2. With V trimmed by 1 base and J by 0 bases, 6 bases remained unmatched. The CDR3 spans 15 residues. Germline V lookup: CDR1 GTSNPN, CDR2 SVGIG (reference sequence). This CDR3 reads CAWSEGGSGSYEQYF. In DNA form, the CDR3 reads TGTGCCTGGAGTGAGGGCGGGAGCGGCTCCTACGAGCAGTACTTC.

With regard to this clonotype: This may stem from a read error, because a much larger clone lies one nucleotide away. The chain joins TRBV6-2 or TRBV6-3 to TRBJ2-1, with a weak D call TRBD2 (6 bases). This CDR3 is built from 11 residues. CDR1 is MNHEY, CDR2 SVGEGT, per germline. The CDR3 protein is CAGSQGGEQFF. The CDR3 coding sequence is TGTGCCGGCAGCCAGGGAGGTGAGCAGTTCTTC.

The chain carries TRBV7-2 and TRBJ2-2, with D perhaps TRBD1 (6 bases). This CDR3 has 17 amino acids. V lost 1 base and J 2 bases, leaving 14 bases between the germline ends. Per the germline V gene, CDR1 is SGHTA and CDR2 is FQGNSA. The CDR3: CASSLGQAGRNTGELFF. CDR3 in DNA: TGTGCCAGCAGCTTAGGACAGGCGGGTCGCAACACCGGGGAGCTGTTTTTT. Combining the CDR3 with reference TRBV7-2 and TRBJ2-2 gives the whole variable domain GAGVSQSPSNKVTEKGKDVELRCDPISGHTALYWYRQSLGQGLEFLIYFQGNSAPDKSGLPSDRFSAERTGGSVSTLTIQRTQQEDSAVYLCASSLGQAGRNTGELFFGEGSRLTVL.

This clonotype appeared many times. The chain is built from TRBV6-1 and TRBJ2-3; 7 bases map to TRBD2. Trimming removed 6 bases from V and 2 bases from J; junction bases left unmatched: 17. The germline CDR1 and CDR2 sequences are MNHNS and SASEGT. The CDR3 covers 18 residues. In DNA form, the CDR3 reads TGTGCCAGCAGCACCCGCGTAGGCCTAGCGGTACTCACAGATACGCAGTATTTT. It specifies CASSTRVGLAVLTDTQYF.